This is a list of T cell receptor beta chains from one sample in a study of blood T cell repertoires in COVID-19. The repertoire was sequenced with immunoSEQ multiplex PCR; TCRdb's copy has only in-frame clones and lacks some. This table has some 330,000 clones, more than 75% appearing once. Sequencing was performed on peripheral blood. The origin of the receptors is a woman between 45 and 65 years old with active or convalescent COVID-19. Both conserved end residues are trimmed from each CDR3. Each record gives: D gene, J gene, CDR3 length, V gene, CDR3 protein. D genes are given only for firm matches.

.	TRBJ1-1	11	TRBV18	ASSGLRNTEAF
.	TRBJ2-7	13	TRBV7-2	ASSPQGTGSYEQY
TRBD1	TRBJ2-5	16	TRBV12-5	ASGYCGRWDRSRETQY
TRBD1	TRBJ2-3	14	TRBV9	ASSVRWTGPTDTQY
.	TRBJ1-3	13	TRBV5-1	ASSFGQGRTHTIY
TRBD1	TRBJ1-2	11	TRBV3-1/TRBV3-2	ASSQVGTGRNT
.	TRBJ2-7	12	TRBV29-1	SVLGTAATYEQY
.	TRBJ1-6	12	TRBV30	AWGPGGVDSPLH
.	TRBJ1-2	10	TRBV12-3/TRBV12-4	ASIAANYGYT
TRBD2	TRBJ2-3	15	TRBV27	ASSSYLAGGETDTQY
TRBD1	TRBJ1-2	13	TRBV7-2	ASSPGQGGSYGYT
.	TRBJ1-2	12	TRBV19	ASSMGSGINGYT
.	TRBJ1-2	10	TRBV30	AWVGADYGYT
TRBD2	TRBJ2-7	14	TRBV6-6	ASSYSRSSGGYEQY
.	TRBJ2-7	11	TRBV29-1	SVEVGQTYEQY
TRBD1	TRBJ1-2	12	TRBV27	ASSLSDRGRGYT
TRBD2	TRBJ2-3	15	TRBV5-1	ASSPPGLAGGTDTQY
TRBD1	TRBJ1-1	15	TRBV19	ATNFRVGQGSFTEAF
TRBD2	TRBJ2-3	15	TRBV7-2	ASSLGLAGGLTDTQY
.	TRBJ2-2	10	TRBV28	ASTQNTGELF
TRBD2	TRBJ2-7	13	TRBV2	ASSEVAGGPGEQY
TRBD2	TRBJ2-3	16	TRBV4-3	ASSHSYLTSGGADTQY
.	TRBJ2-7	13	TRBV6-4	ASSDSGLGSYEQY
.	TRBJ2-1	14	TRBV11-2	ASSRAAMSSYNEQF
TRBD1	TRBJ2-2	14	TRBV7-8	ASRTTGGQITGELF
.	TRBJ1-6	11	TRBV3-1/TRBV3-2	ASSQTANSPLH